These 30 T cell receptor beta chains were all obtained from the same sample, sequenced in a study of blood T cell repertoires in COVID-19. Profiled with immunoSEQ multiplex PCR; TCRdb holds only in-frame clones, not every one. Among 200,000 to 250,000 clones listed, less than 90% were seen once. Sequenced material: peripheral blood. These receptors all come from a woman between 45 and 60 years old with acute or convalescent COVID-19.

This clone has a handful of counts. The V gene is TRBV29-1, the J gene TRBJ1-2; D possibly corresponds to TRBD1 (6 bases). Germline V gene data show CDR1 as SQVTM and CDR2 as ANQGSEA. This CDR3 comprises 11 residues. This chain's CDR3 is CSFTGKNGYTF. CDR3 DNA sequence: TGCAGTTTTACAGGGAAGAATGGCTACACCTTC.

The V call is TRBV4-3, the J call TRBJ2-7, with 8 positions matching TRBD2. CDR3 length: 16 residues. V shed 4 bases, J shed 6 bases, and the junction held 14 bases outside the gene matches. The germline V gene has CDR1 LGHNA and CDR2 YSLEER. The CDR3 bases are TGCGCCAGCAGCCGGTGGGTTACTCGGGAGGGGGGCGAGCAGTACTTC. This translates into CASSRWVTREGGEQYF.

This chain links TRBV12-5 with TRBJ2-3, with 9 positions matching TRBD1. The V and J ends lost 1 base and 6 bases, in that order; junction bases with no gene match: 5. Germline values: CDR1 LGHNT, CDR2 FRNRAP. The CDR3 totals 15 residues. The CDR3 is CASGLGQGEADTQYF. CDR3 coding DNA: TGTGCTAGTGGTTTGGGACAGGGGGAGGCTGATACGCAGTATTTT.

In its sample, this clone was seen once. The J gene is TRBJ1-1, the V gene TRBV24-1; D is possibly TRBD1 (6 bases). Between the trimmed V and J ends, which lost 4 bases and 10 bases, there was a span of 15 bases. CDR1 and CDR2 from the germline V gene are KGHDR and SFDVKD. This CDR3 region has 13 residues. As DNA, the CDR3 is TGTGCCACCAGTGACCCCACTACAGGGAGAGCTTTCTTT. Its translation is CATSDPTTGRAFF.

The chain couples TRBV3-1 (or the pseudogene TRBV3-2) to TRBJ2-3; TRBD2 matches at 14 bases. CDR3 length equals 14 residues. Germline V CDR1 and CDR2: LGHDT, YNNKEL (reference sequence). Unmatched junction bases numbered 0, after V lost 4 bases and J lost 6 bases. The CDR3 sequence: CASSRTSGGDTQYF. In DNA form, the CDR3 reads TGTGCCAGCAGCCGGACTAGCGGGGGGGATACGCAGTATTTT.

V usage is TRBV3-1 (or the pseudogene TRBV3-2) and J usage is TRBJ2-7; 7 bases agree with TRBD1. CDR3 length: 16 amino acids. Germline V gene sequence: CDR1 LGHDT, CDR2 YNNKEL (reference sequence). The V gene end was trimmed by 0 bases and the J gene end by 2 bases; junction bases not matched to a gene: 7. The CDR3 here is CASSQDSYRGPYEQYF. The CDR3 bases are TGTGCCAGCAGCCAAGATTCGTACAGGGGACCCTACGAGCAGTACTTC.

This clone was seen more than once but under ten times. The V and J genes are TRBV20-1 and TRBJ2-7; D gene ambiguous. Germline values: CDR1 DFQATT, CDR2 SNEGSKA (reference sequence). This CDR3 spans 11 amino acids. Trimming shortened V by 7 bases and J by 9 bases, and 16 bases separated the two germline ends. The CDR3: CSVVGGSGQYF. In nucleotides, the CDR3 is TGCAGTGTTGTAGGCGGTTCGGGGCAGTACTTC.

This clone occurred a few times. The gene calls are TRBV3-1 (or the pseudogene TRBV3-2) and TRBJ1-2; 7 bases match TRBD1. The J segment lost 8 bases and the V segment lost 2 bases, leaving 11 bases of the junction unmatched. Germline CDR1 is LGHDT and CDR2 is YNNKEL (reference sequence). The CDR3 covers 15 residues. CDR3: CASSQRGGASGGYTF. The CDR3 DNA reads TGTGCCAGCAGCCAACGAGGGGGCGCCTCGGGCGGCTACACCTTC.

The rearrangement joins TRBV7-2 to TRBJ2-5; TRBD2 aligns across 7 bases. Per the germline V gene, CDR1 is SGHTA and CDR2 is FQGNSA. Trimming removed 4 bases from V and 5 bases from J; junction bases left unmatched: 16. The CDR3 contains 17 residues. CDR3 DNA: TGTGCCAGCAGCTGGGGAGGGGCAGGGAAGTTGGGGGAGACCCAGTACTTC. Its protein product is CASSWGGAGKLGETQYF.

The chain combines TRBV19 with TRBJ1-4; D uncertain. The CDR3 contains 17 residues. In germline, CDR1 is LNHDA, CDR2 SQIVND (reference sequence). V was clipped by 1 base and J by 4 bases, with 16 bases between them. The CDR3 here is CASSIGTKNGVNEKLFF. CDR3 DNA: TGTGCCAGTAGTATAGGGACCAAAAACGGGGTTAATGAAAAACTGTTTTTT.

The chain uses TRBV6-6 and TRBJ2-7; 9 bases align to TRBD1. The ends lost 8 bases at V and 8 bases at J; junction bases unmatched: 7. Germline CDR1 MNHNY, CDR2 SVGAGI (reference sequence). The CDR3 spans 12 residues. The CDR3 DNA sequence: TGTGCCAGCTCAAGGGACAGGGAGAAGCAGTACTTC. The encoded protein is CASSRDREKQYF.

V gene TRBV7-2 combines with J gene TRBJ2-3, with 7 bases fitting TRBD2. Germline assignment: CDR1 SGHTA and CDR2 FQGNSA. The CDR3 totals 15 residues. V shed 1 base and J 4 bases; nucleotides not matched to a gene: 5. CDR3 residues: CASSLGPLAADTQYF. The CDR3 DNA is TGTGCCAGCAGCTTAGGGCCCCTAGCGGCAGATACGCAGTATTTT.

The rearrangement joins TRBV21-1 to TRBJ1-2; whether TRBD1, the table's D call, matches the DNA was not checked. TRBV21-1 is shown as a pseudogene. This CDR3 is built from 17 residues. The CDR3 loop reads CASSKGSPGTRNYGYTF. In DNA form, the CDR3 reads TGTGCCAGCAGCAAAGGAAGCCCCGGGACAAGAAACTATGGCTACACCTTC.

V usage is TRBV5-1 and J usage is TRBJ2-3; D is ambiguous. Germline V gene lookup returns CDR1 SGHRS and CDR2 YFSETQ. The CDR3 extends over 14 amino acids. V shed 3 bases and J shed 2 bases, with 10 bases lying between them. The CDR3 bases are TGCGCCAGCAGCTCCCGAGCCTTCACAGATACGCAGTATTTT. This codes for CASSSRAFTDTQYF.

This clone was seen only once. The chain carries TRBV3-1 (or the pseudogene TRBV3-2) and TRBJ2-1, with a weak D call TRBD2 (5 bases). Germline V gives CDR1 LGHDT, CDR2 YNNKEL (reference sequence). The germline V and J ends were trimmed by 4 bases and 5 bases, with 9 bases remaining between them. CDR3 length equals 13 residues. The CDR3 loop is CASSLGVNNEQFF. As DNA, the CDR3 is TGTGCCAGCAGCCTCGGGGTGAACAATGAGCAGTTCTTC.

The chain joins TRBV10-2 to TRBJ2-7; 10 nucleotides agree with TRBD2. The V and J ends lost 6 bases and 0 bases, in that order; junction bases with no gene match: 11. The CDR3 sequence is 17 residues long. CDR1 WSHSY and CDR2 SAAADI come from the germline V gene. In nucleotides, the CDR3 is TGCGCCAGCAGGGAGGCTAGCGGGAGAGCAAGCTCCTACGAGCAGTACTTC. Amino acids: CASREASGRASSYEQYF.

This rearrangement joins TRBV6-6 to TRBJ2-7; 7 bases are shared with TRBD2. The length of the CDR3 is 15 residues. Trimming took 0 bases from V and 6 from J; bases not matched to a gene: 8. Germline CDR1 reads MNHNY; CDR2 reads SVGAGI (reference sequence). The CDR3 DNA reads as TGTGCCAGCAGTTACTCGGCGCTAGCGGTCTTCGAGCAGTACTTC. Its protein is CASSYSALAVFEQYF.

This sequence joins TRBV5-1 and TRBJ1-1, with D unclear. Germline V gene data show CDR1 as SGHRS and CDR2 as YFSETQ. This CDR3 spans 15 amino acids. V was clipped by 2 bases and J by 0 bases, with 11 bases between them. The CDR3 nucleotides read TGCGCCAGCAGCTTTCAGGATAACATGAACACTGAAGCTTTCTTT. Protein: CASSFQDNMNTEAFF. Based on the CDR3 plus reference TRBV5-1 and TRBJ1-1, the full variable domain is KAGVTQTPRYLIKTRGQQVTLSCSPISGHRSVSWYQQTPGQGLQFLFEYFSETQRNKGNFPGRFSGRQFSNSRSEMNVSTLELGDSALYLCASSFQDNMNTEAFFGQGTRLTVV.

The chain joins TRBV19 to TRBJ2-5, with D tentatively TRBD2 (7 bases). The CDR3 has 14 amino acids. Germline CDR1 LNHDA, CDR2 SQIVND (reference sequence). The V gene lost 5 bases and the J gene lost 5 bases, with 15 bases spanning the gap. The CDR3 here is CASSPWGGQETQYF. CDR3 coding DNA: TGTGCCAGTAGTCCTTGGGGGGGCCAGGAGACCCAGTACTTC.

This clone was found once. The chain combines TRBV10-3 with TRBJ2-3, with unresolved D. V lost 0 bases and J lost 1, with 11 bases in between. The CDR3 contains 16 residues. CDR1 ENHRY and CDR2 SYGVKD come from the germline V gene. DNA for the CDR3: TGTGCCATCAGTGAGTCGGGCTCTCCCCGCACAGATACGCAGTATTTT. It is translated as CAISESGSPRTDTQYF.

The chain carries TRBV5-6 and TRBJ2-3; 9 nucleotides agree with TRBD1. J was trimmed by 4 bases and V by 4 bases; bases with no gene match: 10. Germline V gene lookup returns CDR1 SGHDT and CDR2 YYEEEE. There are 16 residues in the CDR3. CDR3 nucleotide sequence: TGTGCCAGCAGCCTGGGGACAGGGTTGGTTCCAGATACGCAGTATTTT. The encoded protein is CASSLGTGLVPDTQYF.

CDR3 sequence: CASSGTGQNTEAFF. The CDR3, as DNA: TGTGCCAGCTCCGGGACAGGACAGAACACTGAAGCTTTCTTT. This chain joins TRBV18 and TRBJ1-1; 8 positions match TRBD1. CDR3 length: 14 residues. Germline-derived CDR1 and CDR2 are KGHSH and LQKENI. V dropped 6 bases and J dropped 1; count of bases not matched to a gene: 4.

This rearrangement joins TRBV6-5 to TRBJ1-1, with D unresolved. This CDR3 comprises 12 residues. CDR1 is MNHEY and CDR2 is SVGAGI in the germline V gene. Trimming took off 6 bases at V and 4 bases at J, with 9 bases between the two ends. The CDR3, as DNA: TGTGCCAGCAGCTTCGGAGGCACTGAAGCTTTCTTT. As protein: CASSFGGTEAFF.

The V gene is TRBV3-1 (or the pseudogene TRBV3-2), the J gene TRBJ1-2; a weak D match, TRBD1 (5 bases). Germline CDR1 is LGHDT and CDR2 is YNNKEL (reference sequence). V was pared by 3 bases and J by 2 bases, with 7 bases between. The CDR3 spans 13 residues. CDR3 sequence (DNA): TGTGCCAGCAGCCACCACAGGAACTATGGCTACACCTTC. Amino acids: CASSHHRNYGYTF.

CDR3 DNA sequence: TGTGCCAGCAATCGGGACTTAGAACCCGGAGTTAATTCACCCCTCCACTTT. Encoded protein: CASNRDLEPGVNSPLHF. The V call is TRBV2, the J call TRBJ1-6, with D maybe TRBD1 (5 bases). Trimming removed 7 bases at V and 6 bases at J, with 22 bases between. This CDR3 comprises 17 residues. The germline V gene has CDR1 SNHLY and CDR2 FYNNEI. Supplemented by reference TRBV2 and TRBJ1-6, the full variable domain reads EPEVTQTPSHQVTQMGQEVILRCVPISNHLYFYWYRQILGQKVEFLVSFYNNEISEKSEIFDDQFSVERPDGSNFTLKIRSTKLEDSAMYFCASNRDLEPGVNSPLHFGNGTRLTVT.

The CDR3: CASSPQGVTYGYTF. The CDR3 DNA follows: TGTGCCAGCAGCCCACAGGGGGTTACCTATGGCTACACCTTC. V is TRBV7-8 and J is TRBJ1-2; 8 bases line up with TRBD1. There are 14 residues in the CDR3. Germline CDR1 is SGHVS and CDR2 is FQNEAQ. V shed 5 bases, J shed 4 bases, and the junction held 6 bases outside the gene matches. The full variable domain, rest sourced from reference TRBV7-8 and TRBJ1-2, is GAGVSQSPRYKVAKRGQDVALRCDPISGHVSLFWYQQALGQGPEFLTYFQNEAQLDKSGLPSDRFFAERPEGSVSTLKIQRTQQEDSAVYLCASSPQGVTYGYTFGSGTRLTVV.

DNA of the CDR3: TGTGCCAGCAGCGTGGGCCGCACAGATACGCAGTATTTT. It specifies CASSVGRTDTQYF. The genes are TRBV7-2 and TRBJ2-3; D remains ambiguous. This CDR3 spans 13 amino acids. Trimming pared 5 bases from V and 1 base from J, leaving 7 bases between. The germline V gene has CDR1 SGHTA and CDR2 FQGNSA.

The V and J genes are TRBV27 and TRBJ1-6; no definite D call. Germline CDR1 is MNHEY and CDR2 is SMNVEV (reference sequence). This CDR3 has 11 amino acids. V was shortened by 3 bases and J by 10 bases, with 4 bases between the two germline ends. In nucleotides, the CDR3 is TGTGCCAGCAGTTTTAGCTCACCCCTCCACTTT. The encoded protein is CASSFSSPLHF.

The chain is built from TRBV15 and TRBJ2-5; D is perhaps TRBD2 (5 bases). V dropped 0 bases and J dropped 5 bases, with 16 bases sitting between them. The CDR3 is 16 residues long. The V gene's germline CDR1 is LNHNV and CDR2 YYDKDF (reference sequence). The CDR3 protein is CATSRDLAAGVETQYF. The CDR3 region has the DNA TGTGCCACCAGCAGAGATCTGGCGGCCGGGGTGGAGACCCAGTACTTC.

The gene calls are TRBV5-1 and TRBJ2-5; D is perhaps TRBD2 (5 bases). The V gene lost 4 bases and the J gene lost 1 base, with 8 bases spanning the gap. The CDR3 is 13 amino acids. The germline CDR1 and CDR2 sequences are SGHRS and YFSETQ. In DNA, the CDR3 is TGCGCCAGCAGCCCCGGGATCCAAGAGACCCAGTACTTC. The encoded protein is CASSPGIQETQYF.